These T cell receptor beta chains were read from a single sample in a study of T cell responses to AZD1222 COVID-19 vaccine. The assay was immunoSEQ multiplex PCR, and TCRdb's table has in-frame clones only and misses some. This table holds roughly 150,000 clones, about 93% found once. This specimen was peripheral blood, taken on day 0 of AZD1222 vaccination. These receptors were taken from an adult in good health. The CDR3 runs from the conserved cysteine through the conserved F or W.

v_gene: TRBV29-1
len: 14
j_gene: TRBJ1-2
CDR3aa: CSALLPDRDYGYTF

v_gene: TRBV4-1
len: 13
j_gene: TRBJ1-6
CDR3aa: CASSPGGETPLHF

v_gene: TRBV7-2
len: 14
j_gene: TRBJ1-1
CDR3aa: CASSPGQAWSEAFF

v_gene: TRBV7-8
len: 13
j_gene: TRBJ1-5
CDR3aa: CASSLDGLQPQHF

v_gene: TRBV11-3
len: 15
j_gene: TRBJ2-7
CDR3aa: CASQDPLGSPYEQYF

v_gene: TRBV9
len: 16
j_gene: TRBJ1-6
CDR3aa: CASSVASQGRNSPLHF

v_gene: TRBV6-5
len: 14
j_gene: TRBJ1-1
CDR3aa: CASRVRADNTEAFF

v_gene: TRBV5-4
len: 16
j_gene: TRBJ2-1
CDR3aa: CASSWTSGRAGNEQFF

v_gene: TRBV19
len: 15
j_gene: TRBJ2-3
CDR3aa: CASRAGQGFTDTQYF

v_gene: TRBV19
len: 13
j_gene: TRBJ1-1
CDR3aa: CASSKGLGTEAFF

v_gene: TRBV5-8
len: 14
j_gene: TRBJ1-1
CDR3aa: CASSYPRGSTEAFF

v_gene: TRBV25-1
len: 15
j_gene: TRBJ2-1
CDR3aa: CASSDLRDSYNEQFF

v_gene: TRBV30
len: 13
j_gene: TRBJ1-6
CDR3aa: CAWTVGSASPLHF

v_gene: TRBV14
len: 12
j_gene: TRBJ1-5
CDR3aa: CASSQQNQPQHF

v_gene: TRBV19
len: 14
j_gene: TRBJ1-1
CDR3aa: CASSIVGVGTEAFF

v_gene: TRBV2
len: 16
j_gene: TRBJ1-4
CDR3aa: CASSEALPQSGEKLFF

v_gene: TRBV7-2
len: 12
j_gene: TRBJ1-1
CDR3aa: CASSPGPAYAFF

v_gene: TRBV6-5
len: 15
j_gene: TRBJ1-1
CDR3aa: CASRAPGPSLGEAFF

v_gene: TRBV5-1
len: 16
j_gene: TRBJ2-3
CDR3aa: CASSLVRSRGTDTQYF

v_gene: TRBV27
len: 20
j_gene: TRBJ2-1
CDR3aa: CASLGGSSGRPSFSYNEQFF

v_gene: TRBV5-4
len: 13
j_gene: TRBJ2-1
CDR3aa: CASSPRGGNEQFF

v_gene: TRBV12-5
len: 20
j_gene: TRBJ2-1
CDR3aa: CASGLVQKLNRDTTYNEQFF

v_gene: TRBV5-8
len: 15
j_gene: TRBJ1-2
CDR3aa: CASTLGALNNYGYTF

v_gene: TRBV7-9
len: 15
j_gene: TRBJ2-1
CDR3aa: CASSLAGGRSNEQFF

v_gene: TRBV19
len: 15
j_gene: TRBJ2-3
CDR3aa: CASSPGLAAADTQYF

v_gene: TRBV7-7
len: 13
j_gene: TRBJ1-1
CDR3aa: CASSAVPEGEAFF

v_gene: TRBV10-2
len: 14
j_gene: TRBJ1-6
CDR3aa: CASRVADYNSPLHF

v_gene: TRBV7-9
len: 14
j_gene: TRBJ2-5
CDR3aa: CASSSGLHQETQYF

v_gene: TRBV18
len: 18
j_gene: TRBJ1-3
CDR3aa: CASSPPGLGSFSGNTIYF

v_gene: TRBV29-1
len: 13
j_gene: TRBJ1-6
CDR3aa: CSVAEGWSSPLHF

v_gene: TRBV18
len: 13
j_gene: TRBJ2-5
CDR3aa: CASSLDRRETQYF

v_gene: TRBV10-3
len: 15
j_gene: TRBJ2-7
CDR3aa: CAISESAGGFGEQYF

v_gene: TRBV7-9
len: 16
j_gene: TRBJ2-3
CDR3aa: CASSFGFGSATDTQYF

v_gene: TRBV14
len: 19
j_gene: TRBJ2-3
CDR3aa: CASSQLASGRAIPTDTQYF

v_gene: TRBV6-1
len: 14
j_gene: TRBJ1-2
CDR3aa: CASSEATATYGYTF

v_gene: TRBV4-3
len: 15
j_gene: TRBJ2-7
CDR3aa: CASSQMSSGAYEQYF

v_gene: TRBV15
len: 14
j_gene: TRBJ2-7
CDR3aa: CATSRAGGYYEQYF